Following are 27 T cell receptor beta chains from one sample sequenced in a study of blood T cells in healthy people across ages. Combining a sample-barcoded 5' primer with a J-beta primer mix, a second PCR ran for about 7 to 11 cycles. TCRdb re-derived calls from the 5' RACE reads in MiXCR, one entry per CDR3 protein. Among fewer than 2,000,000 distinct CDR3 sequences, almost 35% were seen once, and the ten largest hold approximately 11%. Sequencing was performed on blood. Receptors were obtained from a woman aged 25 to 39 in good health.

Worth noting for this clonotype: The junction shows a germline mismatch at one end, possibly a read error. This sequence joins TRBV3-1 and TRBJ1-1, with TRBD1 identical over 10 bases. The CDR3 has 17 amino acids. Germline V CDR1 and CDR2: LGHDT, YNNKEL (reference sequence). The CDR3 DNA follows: TGTACCAGCAGCCAAGTCTGGACAGGGGGAAGTGGCACTGAAGCTTTCTTT. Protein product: CTSSQVWTGGSGTEAFF.

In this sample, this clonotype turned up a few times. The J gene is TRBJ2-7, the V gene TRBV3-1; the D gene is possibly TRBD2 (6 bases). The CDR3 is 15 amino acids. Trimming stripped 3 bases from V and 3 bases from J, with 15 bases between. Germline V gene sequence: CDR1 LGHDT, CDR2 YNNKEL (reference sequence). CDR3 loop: CASSHIRDSIYEQYF. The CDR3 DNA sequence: TGTGCCAGCAGCCACATCAGGGACTCGATCTACGAGCAGTACTTC.

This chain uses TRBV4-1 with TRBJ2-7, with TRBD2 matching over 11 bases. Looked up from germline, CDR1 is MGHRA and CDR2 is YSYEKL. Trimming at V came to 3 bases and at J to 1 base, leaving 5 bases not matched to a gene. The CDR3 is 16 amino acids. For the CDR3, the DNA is TGCGCCAGCAGCCAGGCCGGGACTAGCGGTTCCTACGAGCAGTACTTC. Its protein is CASSQAGTSGSYEQYF.

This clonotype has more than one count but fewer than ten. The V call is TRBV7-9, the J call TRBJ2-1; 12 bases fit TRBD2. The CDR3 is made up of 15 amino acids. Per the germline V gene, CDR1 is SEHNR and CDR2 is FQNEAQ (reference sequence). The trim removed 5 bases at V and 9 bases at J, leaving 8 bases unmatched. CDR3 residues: CASSGPGLAGFEQFF. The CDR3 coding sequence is TGTGCCAGCAGCGGGCCGGGACTAGCGGGTTTTGAGCAGTTCTTC.

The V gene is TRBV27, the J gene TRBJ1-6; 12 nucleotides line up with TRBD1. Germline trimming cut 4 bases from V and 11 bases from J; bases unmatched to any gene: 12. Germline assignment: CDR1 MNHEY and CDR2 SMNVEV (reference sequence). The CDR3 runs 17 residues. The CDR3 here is CASSSPRDRGPGAPLHF. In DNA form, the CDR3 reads TGTGCCAGCAGTTCACCTAGGGACAGGGGGCCGGGGGCACCCCTCCACTTT.

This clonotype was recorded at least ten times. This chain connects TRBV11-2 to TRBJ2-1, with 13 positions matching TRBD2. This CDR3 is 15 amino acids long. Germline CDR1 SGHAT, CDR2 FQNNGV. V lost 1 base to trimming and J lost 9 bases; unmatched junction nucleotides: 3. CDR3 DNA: TGTGCCAGCAGCTTAGTGGGACTAGCGGGATCTGAGCAGTTCTTC. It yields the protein CASSLVGLAGSEQFF.

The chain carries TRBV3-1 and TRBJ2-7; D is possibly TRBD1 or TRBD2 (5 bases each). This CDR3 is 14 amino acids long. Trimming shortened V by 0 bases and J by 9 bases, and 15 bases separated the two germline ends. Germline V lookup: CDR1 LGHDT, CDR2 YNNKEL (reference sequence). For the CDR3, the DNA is TGTGCCAGCAGCCAAGATGGGGGTAGCGACGGGCAGTACTTC. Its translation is CASSQDGGSDGQYF.

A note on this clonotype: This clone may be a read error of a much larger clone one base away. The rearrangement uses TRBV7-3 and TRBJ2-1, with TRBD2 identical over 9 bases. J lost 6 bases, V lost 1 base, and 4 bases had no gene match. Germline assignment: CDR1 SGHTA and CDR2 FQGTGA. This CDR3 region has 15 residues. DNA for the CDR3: TGTGCCAGCAGCTTAATTGCGGGAGGGTGCAATGAGCAGTTCTTC. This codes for CASSLIAGGCNEQFF.

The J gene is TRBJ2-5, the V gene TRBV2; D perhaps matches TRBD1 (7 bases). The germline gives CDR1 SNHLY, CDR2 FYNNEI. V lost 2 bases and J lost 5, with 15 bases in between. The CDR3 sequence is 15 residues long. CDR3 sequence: CASSENRGLRETQYF. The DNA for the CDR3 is TGTGCCAGCAGTGAAAACAGGGGACTTCGGGAGACCCAGTACTTC. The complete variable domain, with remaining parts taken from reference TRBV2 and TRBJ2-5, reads EPEVTQTPSHQVTQMGQEVILRCVPISNHLYFYWYRQILGQKVEFLVSFYNNEISEKSEIFDDQFSVERPDGSNFTLKIRSTKLEDSAMYFCASSENRGLRETQYFGPGTRLLVL.

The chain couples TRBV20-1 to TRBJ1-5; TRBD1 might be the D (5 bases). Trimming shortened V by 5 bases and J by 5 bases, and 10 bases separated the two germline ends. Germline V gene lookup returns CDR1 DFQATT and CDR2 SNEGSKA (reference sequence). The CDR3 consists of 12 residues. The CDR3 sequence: CSAFGGDQPQHF. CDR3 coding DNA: TGCAGTGCTTTCGGGGGGGATCAGCCCCAGCATTTT.

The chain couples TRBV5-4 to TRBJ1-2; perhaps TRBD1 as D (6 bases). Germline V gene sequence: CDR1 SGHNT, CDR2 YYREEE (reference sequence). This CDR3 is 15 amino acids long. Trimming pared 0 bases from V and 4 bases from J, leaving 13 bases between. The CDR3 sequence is CASSLATGRFYGYTF. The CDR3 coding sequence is TGTGCCAGCAGCTTGGCAACAGGGAGATTCTATGGCTACACCTTC.

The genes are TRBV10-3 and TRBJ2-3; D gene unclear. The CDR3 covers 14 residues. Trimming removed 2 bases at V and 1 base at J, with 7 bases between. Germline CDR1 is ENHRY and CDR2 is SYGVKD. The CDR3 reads CAISEAIRTDTQYF. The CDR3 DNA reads TGTGCCATCAGTGAGGCTATTCGCACAGATACGCAGTATTTT.

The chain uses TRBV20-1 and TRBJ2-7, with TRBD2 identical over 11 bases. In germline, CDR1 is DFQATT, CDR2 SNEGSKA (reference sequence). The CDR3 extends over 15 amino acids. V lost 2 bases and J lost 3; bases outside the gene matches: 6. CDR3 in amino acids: CSARPGTSGRYEQYF. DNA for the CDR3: TGCAGTGCTAGACCCGGGACTAGCGGTCGCTACGAGCAGTACTTC.

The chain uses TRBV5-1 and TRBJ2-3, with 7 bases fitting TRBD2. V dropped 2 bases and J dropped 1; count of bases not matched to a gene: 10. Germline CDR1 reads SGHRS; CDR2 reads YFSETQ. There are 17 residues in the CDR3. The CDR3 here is CASSLALTSGGTDTQYF. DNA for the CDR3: TGCGCCAGCAGCTTAGCGCTGACCAGCGGGGGCACAGATACGCAGTATTTT.

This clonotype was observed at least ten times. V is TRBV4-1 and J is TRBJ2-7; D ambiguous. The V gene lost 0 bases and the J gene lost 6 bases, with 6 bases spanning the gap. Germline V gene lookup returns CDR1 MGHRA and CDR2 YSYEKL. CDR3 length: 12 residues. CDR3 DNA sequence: TGCGCCAGCAGCCAAGATTCCCCCGAGCAGTACTTC. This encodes CASSQDSPEQYF.

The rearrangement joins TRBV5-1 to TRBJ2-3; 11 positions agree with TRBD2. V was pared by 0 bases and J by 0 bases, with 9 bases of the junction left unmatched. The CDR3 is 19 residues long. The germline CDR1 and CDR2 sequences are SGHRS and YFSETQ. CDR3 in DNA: TGCGCCAGCAGCTTGGAATTTCTAGCGGGGGGTATAAGCACAGATACGCAGTATTTT. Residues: CASSLEFLAGGISTDTQYF.

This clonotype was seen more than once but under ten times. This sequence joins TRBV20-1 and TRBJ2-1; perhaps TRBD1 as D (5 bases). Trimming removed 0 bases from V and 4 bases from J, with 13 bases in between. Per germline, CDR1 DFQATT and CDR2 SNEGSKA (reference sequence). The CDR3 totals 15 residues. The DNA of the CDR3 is TGCAGTGCTAGAGATCCAAGGGGTCGGTACAATGAGCAGTTCTTC. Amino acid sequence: CSARDPRGRYNEQFF.

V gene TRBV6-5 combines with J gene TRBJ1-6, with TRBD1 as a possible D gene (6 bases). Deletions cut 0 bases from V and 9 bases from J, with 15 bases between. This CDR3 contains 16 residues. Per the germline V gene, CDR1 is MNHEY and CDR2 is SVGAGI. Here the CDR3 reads CASSYSKGPGASPLHF. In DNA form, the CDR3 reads TGTGCCAGCAGTTACTCGAAGGGTCCGGGGGCTTCACCCCTCCACTTT.

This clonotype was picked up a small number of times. CDR3: CASRRSAVSSYNSPLHF. The CDR3 bases are TGTGCCAGCCGACGGTCGGCAGTTAGCTCCTATAATTCACCCCTCCACTTT. This chain connects TRBV28 to TRBJ1-6; D ambiguous. This CDR3 has 17 residues. CDR1 MDHEN and CDR2 SYDVKM come from the germline V gene. The ends were cut back, 8 bases at V and 0 bases at J, with 17 bases in the middle.

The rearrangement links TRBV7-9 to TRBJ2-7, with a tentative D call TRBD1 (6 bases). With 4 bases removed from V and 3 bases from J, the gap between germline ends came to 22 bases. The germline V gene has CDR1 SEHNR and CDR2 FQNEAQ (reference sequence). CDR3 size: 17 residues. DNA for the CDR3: TGTGCCAGCAGCTCTACCTCATCGCGGACAGCCGACTACGAGCAGTACTTC. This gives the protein CASSSTSSRTADYEQYF. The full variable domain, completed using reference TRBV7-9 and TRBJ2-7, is DTGVSQNPRHKITKRGQNVTFRCDPISEHNRLYWYRQTLGQGPEFLTYFQNEAQLEKSRLLSDRFSAERPKGSFSTLEIQRTEQGDSAMYLCASSSTSSRTADYEQYFGPGTRLTVT.

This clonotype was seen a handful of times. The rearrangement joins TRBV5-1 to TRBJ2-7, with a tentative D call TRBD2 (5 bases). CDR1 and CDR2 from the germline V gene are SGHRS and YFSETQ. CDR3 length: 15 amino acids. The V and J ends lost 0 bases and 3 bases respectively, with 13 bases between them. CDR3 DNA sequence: TGCGCCAGCAGCTTGGATCGGGGTGTCATCTACGAGCAGTACTTC. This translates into CASSLDRGVIYEQYF.

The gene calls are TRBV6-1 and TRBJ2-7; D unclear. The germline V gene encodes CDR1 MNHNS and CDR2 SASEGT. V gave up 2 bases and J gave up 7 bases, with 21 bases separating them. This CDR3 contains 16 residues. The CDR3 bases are TGTGCCAGCAGTGAACCCAAAGGAACGGCAGTTCAAGAGCAGTACTTC. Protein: CASSEPKGTAVQEQYF.

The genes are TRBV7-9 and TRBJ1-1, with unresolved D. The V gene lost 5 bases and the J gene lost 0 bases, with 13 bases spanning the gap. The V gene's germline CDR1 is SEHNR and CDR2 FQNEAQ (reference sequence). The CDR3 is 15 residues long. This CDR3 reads CASSQSLGLNTEAFF. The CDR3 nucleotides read TGTGCCAGCAGCCAAAGTCTGGGCCTGAACACTGAAGCTTTCTTT.

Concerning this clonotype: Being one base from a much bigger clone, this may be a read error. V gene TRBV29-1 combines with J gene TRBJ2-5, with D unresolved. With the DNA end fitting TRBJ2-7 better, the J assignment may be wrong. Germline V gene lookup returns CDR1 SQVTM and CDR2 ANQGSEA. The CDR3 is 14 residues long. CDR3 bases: TGCAGCGTTGAAGATCTTTTTGGTAGTCGCGAGCAGTACTTC. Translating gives CSVEDLFGSREQYF.

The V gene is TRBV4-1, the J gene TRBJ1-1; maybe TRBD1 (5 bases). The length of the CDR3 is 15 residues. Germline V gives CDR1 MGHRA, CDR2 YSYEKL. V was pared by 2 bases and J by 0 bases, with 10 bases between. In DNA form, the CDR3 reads TGCGCCAGCAGCCAATTTGACAGTATGAACACTGAAGCTTTCTTT. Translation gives CASSQFDSMNTEAFF.

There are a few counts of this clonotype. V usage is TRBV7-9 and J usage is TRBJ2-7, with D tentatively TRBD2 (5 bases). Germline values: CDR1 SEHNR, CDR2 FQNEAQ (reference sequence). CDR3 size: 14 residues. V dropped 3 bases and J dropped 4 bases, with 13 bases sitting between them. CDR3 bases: TGTGCCAGCAGCTTCCGGGAATATACGTACGAGCAGTACTTC. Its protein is CASSFREYTYEQYF. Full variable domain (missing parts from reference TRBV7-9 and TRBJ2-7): DTGVSQNPRHKITKRGQNVTFRCDPISEHNRLYWYRQTLGQGPEFLTYFQNEAQLEKSRLLSDRFSAERPKGSFSTLEIQRTEQGDSAMYLCASSFREYTYEQYFGPGTRLTVT.

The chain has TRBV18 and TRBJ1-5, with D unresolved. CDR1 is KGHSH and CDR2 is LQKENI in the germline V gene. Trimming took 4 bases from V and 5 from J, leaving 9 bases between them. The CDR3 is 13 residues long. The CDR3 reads CASSLNNDQPQHF. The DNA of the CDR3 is TGTGCCAGCTCACTTAACAATGATCAGCCCCAGCATTTT.